A selection of T cell receptor beta chains follows, all from one sample in a study of blood T cells in healthy people across ages. TCRdb used MiXCR to reprocess the 5' RACE reads, holding one entry per CDR3 protein. Among approximately 820,000 distinct CDR3 sequences, around 42% were seen once, and the ten largest hold around 21%. Sequenced: blood. These TCRs come from a man between 60 and 70 years old in good health. The CDR3 runs from the conserved cysteine through the conserved F or W. D genes are given only for firm matches. A row's size may be missing; if present it is once, few, many or a size class.

cdr3_aa cdr3_nt j_call d_call clone_size v_call
CASSLEFGGYTF TGTGCCAGCAGTTTAGAGTTCGGTGGCTACACCTTC TRBJ1-2 . . TRBV2
CASSLGPFSYEQYF TGTGCCAGCAGTTTGGGGCCGTTTTCATACGAGCAGTACTTC TRBJ2-7 . once TRBV27
CASSRGQTNEKLFF TGCGCCAGCAGCCGGGGACAAACTAATGAAAAACTGTTTTTT TRBJ1-4 . . TRBV4-3
CSARDVSGGSYNEQFF TGCAGTGCTAGAGACGTTAGCGGGGGTTCCTACAATGAGCAGTTCTTC TRBJ2-1 TRBD2 few TRBV20-1
CASSSQTGTTEAFF TGTGCCAGCAGTTCCCAGACAGGGACGACTGAAGCTTTCTTT TRBJ1-1 TRBD1 . TRBV28
CASSPGPPVTDTQYF TGTGCCAGCAGTCCGGGACCACCAGTGACAGATACGCAGTATTTT TRBJ2-3 . few TRBV2
CASSRTGSGANVLIF TGTGCCAGTAGTAGAACAGGCTCTGGGGCCAACGTCCTGATTTTC TRBJ2-6 . once TRBV19
CASSQIAYQGDQPQHF TGTGCCAGCAGCCAAATAGCATACCAGGGGGATCAGCCCCAGCATTTT TRBJ1-5 TRBD1 . TRBV4-2
CSARDEGRTGSYNEQFF TGCAGTGCTAGAGATGAAGGGCGAACGGGATCCTACAATGAGCAGTTCTTC TRBJ2-1 . . TRBV20-1
CASGPGQGGTDTQYF TGTGCTAGTGGACCCGGACAGGGCGGCACAGATACGCAGTATTTT TRBJ2-3 TRBD1 . TRBV12-5
CAISASGAYSEQFF TGTGCCATCAGTGCTAGCGGGGCCTACAGTGAGCAGTTCTTC TRBJ2-1 TRBD2 . TRBV10-3
CASSLAASRRNGELFF TGTGCCAGCAGCTTAGCAGCGTCCCGACGTAACGGGGAGCTGTTTTTT TRBJ2-2 . . TRBV11-2
CASRLGQGDYGYTF TGTGCCAGCAGATTGGGACAAGGGGACTATGGCTACACCTTC TRBJ1-2 . . TRBV28
CASRKTGVSDEQFF TGTGCCAGCAGAAAGACAGGAGTAAGCGATGAGCAGTTCTTC TRBJ2-1 . . TRBV12-3/TRBV12-4
CASTGQGSKREQFF TGTGCCAGCACAGGGCAGGGCTCGAAGCGGGAGCAGTTCTTC TRBJ2-1 . few TRBV7-2
CASSRRRLGTEAFF TGTGCCAGCAGCAGACGACGGTTGGGCACTGAAGCTTTCTTT TRBJ1-1 . . TRBV5-6
CASSLAQDYEQYF TGTGCCAGCAGCTTAGCCCAAGATTACGAGCAGTACTTC TRBJ2-7 . many TRBV7-9
CASRPGGGAGELFF TGTGCCAGCAGACCGGGGGGGGGAGCCGGGGAGCTGTTTTTT TRBJ2-2 TRBD2 . TRBV12-3/TRBV12-4
CASSLDQYSNQPQHF TGTGCCAGCAGCTTAGACCAGTATAGCAATCAGCCCCAGCATTTT TRBJ1-5 . . TRBV7-2
CASSYGAGKGHTF TGTGCCAGCAGTTACGGGGCAGGGAAGGGCCACACCTTC TRBJ1-2 . . TRBV6-5
CASSFGSGSSYNEQFF TGTGCCAGCAGCTTCGGTAGCGGGAGCTCCTACAATGAGCAGTTCTTC TRBJ2-1 TRBD2 . TRBV11-1
CASSRSAGELFF TGTGCCAGCAGTCGAAGTGCGGGGGAGCTGTTTTTT TRBJ2-2 . . TRBV27
CASSPEVAFAGGLYNEQYF TGTGCCAGCAGCCCCGAGGTGGCTTTTGCCGGGGGGCTCTACAATGAGCAGTACTTC TRBJ2-5 . . TRBV7-2
CASSNRGHEQYF TGTGCCAGCAGTAACAGGGGGCACGAGCAGTACTTC TRBJ2-7 TRBD1 . TRBV2
CASPQGPRTRLATLPHTEAFF TGTGCCAGCCCTCAAGGCCCTCGAACCCGCCTTGCCACCCTCCCCCACACTGAAGCTTTCTTT TRBJ1-1 . . TRBV3-1
CAGSQMTGGYNSPLHF TGCGCCGGCAGTCAAATGACAGGGGGTTATAATTCACCCCTCCACTTT TRBJ1-6 TRBD1 . TRBV23-1
CASSVGPSGGADTQYF TGTGCCAGCAGCGTAGGTCCTAGCGGGGGGGCAGATACGCAGTATTTT TRBJ2-3 TRBD2 . TRBV9
CASSPMGWGNTIYF TGTGCCAGCAGCCCCATGGGATGGGGAAACACCATATATTTT TRBJ1-3 . . TRBV28
CASSKSGRNNEQFF TGCGCCAGTTCGAAAAGCGGGAGGAACAATGAGCAGTTCTTC TRBJ2-1 TRBD2 . TRBV4-3
CSARKGTQGVSPQHF TGCAGTGCTAGAAAGGGGACTCAGGGGGTTAGCCCCCAGCATTTT TRBJ1-5 TRBD1 few TRBV20-1
CASSPSTSGLNEQFF TGTGCCAGCTCACCAAGCACTAGCGGGCTAAATGAGCAGTTCTTC TRBJ2-1 TRBD2 . TRBV18
CASSFNGGNSPLHF TGTGCCAGCAGTTTCAACGGGGGGAATTCACCCCTCCACTTT TRBJ1-6 . . TRBV27
CASTRTSGGGGEQFF TGCGCCAGCACCCGGACTAGCGGGGGGGGCGGTGAGCAGTTCTTC TRBJ2-1 TRBD2 . TRBV5-1
CASREDRGPYNEQYF TGTGCCAGCAGAGAGGACAGGGGGCCGTACAATGAGCAGTACTTC TRBJ2-7 TRBD1 few TRBV6-5
CASSQPPAGETQYF TGTGCCAGCTCACAGCCCCCAGCCGGGGAGACCCAGTACTTC TRBJ2-5 . . TRBV18
CASSLAWEDRMINEQFF TGTGCCAGCAGCTTAGCCTGGGAGGACAGAATGATCAATGAGCAGTTCTTC TRBJ2-1 . few TRBV7-9
CASKSSNQPQHF TGTGCCAGCAAGAGTAGCAATCAGCCCCAGCATTTT TRBJ1-5 . . TRBV2
CASSPTSGGYNEQFF TGTGCCAGCAGCCCGACTAGCGGGGGCTACAATGAGCAGTTCTTC TRBJ2-1 TRBD2 many TRBV6-5
CSAPGNGNEQFF TGCAGTGCCCCGGGTAACGGGAATGAGCAGTTCTTC TRBJ2-1 . . TRBV20-1
CASSTGQGAHYEQYF TGTGCCAGCAGCACCGGACAGGGGGCGCACTACGAGCAGTACTTC TRBJ2-7 TRBD1 . TRBV7-9